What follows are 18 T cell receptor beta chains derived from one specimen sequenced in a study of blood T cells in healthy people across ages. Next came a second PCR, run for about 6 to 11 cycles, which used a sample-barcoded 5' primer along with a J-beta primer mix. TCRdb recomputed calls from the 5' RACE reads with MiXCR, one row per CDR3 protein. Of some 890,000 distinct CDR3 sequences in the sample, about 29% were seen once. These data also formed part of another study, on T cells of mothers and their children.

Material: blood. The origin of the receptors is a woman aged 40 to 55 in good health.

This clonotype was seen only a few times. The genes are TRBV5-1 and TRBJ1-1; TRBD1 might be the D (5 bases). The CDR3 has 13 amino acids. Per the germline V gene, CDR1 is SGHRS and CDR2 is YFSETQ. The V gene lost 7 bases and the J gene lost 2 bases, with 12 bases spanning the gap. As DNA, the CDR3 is TGCGCCAGCCTCCGGGACCCTAACACTGAAGCTTTCTTT. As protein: CASLRDPNTEAFF.

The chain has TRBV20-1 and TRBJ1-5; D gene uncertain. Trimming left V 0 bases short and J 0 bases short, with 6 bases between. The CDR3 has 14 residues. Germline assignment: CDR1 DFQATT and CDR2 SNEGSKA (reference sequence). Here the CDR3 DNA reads TGCAGTGCTAGAGAACTGTATAGCAATCAGCCCCAGCATTTT. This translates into CSARELYSNQPQHF.

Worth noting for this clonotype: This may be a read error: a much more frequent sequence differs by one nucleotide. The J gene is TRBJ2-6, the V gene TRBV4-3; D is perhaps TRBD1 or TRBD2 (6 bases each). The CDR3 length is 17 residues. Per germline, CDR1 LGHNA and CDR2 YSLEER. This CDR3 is CASSHLGGISGANVPTF. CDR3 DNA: TGCGCCAGCAGCCACTTAGGGGGGATCTCTGGGGCCAACGTCCCGACTTTC.

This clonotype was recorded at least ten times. Written as DNA, the CDR3 is TGTGCCAGCAGCCGGCGGACAGGCCGAAATTACAATGAGCAGTTCTTC. Its translation: CASSRRTGRNYNEQFF. The chain links TRBV6-5 to TRBJ2-1; 7 bases fit TRBD1. J gave up 4 bases and V 6 bases, and 12 bases lay outside the gene matches. The CDR3 has 16 amino acids. Germline V gene sequence: CDR1 MNHEY, CDR2 SVGAGI.

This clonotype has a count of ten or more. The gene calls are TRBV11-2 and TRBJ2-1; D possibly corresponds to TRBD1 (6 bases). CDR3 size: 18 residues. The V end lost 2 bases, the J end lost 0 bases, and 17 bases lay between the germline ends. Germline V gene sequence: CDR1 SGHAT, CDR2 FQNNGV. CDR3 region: CASSLIPGHLRSYNEQFF. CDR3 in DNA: TGTGCCAGCAGCTTAATTCCGGGACACTTACGCTCCTACAATGAGCAGTTCTTC.

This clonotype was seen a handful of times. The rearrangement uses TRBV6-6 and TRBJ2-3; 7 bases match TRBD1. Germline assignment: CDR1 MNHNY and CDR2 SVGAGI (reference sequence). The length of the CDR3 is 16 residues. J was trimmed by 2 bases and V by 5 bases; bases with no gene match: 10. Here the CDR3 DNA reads TGTGCCAGCAGTACAGGGGTAAGGGGAGTCACAGATACGCAGTATTTT. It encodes CASSTGVRGVTDTQYF.

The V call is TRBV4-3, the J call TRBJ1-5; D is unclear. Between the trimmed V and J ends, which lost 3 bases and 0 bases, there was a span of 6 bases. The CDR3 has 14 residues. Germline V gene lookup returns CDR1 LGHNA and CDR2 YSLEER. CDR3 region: CASSQVYSNQPQHF. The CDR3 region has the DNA TGCGCCAGCAGCCAGGTTTATAGCAATCAGCCCCAGCATTTT.

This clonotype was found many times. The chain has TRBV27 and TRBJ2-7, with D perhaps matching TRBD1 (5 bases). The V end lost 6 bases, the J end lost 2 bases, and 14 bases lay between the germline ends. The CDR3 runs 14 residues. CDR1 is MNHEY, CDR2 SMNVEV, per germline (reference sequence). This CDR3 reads CASSPMDTAYEQYF. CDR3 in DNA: TGTGCCAGCAGCCCCATGGACACTGCCTACGAGCAGTACTTC.

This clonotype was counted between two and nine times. CDR3 nucleotides: TGTGCCAGTAGTCTATCAGCCCCCAACACCGGGGAGCTGTTTTTT. It is translated as CASSLSAPNTGELFF. The J gene is TRBJ2-2, the V gene TRBV19; no reliable D call. From germline, CDR1 is LNHDA and CDR2 SQIVND (reference sequence). The CDR3 covers 15 residues. Trimming stripped 5 bases from V and 2 bases from J, with 12 bases between.

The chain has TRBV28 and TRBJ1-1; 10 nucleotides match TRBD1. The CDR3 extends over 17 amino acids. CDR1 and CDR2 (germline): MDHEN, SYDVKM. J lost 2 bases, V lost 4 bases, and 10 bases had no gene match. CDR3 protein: CASSSPPGTGANTEAFF. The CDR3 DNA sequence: TGTGCCAGCAGTTCCCCCCCCGGGACAGGGGCTAACACTGAAGCTTTCTTT.

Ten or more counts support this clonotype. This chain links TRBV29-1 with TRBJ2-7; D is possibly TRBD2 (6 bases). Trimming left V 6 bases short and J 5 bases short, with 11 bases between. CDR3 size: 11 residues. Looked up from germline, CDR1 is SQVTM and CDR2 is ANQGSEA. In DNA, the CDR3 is TGCAGCGTAGGCGGGACGGACGAGCAGTACTTC. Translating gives CSVGGTDEQYF.

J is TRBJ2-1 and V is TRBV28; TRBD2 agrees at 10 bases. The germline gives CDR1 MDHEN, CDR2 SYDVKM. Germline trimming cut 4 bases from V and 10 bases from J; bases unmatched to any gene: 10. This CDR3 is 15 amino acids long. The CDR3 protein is CASSSIAGGTYEQFF. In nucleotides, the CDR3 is TGTGCCAGCAGTTCAATAGCGGGGGGAACCTACGAGCAGTTCTTC.

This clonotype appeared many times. CDR3 in DNA: TGTGCCACCAGTGATCCTGAGAGGGGTCAACGCAATGAGCAGTTCTTC. Amino acid sequence: CATSDPERGQRNEQFF. V and J are TRBV24-1 and TRBJ2-1; D may match TRBD1 or TRBD2 (5 bases each). In germline, CDR1 is KGHDR, CDR2 SFDVKD. The CDR3 extends over 16 amino acids. V was shortened by 3 bases and J by 6 bases, with 17 bases between the two germline ends.

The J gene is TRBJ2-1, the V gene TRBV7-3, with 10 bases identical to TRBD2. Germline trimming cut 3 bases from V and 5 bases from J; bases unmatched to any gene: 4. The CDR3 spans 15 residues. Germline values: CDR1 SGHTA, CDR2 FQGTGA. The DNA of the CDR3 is TGTGCCAGCAGCTTGGCTAGCGGGAGTCACAATGAGCAGTTCTTC. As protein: CASSLASGSHNEQFF.

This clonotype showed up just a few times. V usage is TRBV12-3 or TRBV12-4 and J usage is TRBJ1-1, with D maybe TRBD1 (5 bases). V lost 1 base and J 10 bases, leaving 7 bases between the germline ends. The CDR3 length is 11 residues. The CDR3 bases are TGTGCCAGCAGTTTAGGCAGGGTAGCTTTCTTT. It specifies CASSLGRVAFF.

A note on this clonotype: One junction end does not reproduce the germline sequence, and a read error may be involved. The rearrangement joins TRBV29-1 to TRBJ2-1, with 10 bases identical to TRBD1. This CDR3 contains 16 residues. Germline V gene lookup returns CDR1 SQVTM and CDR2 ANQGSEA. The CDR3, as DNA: TGCAGCGTGGAAGGCCTCGGACAGGGGGGAGGCAATAAGCAGTTCTTC. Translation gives CSVEGLGQGGGNKQFF.

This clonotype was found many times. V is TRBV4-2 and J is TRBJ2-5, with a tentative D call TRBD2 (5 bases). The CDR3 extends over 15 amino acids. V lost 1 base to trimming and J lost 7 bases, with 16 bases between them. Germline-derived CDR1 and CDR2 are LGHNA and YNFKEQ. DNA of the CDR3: TGTGCCAGCAGCCAAGGTGCATGGGGAGAAACGACCCAGTACTTC. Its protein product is CASSQGAWGETTQYF.

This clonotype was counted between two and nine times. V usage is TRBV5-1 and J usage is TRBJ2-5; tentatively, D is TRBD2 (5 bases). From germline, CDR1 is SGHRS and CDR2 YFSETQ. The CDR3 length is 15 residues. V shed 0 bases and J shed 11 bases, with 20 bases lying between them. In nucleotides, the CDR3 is TGCGCCAGCAGCTTGGTGCCGGGGTCAACCAATGAGCAGTACTTC. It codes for CASSLVPGSTNEQYF.